What follows is one T cell receptor (beta chain) and its context. As yet, its antigen is unknown. Germline CDR1 reads SGHRS; CDR2 reads YFSETQ. This CDR3 spans 12 amino acids. The V end was cut by 2 bases, the J end by 6 bases, with 8 bases between. One entry per CDR3 protein results from TCRdb running MiXCR on the 5' RACE reads. The sample lists 350,000 to 550,000 distinct CDR3 sequences, more than 25% occurring once. This record comes from a study of CD8 T cells in ankylosing spondylitis. Notes on the study in general: Seemingly characteristic of ankylosing spondylitis blood was a TCR beta motif consisting of several highly homologous variants.

The chain links TRBV5-1 to TRBJ1-2; D gene unclear. Source material: blood, either unsorted or a sorted T cell fraction (not recorded which). This receptor was obtained from a male donor with ankylosing spondylitis. The CDR3 spells CASSFGDNGYTF. The DNA for the CDR3 is TGCGCCAGCAGCTTCGGGGATAATGGCTACACCTTC.